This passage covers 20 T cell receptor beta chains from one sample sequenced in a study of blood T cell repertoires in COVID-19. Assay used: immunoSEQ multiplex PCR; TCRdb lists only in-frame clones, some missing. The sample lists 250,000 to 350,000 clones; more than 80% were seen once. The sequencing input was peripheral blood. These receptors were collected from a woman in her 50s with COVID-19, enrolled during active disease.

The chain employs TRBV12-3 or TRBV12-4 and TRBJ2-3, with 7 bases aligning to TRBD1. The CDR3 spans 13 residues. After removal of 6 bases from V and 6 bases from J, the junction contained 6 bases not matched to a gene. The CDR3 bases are TGTGCCAGCAGCCAACAGGGGTTGGATACGCAGTATTTT. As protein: CASSQQGLDTQYF.

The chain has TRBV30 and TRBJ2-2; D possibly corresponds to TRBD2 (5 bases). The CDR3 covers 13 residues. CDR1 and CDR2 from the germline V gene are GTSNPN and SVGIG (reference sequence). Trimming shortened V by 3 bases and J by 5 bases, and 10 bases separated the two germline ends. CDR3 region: CAWSIGGTGELFF. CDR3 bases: TGTGCCTGGAGCATCGGCGGGACCGGGGAGCTGTTTTTT.

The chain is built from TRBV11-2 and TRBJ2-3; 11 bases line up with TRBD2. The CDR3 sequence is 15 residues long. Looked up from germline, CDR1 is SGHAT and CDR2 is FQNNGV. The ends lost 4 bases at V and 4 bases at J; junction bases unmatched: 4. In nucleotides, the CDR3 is TGTGCCAGCAGCTCTCTAGCGGGAGGATCAGATACGCAGTATTTT. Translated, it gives CASSSLAGGSDTQYF.

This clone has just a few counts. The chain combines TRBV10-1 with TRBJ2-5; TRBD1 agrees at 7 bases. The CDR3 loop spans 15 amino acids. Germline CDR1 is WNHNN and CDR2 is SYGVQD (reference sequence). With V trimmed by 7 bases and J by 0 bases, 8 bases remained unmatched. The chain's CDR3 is CASNLPGQYQETQYF. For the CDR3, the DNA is TGCGCCAGCAATCTACCGGGACAGTACCAAGAGACCCAGTACTTC.

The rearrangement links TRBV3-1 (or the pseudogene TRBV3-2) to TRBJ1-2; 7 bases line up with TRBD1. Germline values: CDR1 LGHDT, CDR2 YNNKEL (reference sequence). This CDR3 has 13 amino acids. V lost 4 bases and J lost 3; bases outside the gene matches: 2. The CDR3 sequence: CASSPGTDYGYTF. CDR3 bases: TGTGCCAGCAGCCCCGGGACAGACTATGGCTACACCTTC.

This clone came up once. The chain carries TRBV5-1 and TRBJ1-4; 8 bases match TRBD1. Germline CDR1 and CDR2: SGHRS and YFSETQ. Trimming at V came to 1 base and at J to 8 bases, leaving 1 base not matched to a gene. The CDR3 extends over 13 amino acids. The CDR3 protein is CASSLTGGEKLFF. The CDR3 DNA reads TGCGCCAGCAGCTTGACAGGGGGAGAAAAACTGTTTTTT.

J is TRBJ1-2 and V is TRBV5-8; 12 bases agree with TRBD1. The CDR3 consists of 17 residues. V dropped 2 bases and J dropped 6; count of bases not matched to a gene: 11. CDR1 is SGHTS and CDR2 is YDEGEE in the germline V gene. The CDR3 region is CASSFRDRGRRFDGYTF. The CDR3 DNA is TGTGCCAGCAGCTTCCGGGACAGGGGGCGCCGGTTTGATGGCTACACCTTC.

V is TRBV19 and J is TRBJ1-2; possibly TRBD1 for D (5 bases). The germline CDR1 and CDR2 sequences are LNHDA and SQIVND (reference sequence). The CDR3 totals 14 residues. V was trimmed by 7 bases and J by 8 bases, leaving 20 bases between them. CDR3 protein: CASTPRGRGGGYTF. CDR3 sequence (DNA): TGTGCCAGTACCCCGCGCGGGAGGGGAGGAGGCTACACCTTC.

CDR3 DNA: TGTGCCAGCAGCTACGGACTCCTTAGGGACTCCGAGCAGTACTTC. Translated: CASSYGLLRDSEQYF. The chain carries TRBV3-1 (or the pseudogene TRBV3-2) and TRBJ2-7; possibly TRBD2 for D (6 bases). The germline V gene encodes CDR1 LGHDT and CDR2 YNNKEL (reference sequence). Trimming removed 5 bases at V and 6 bases at J, with 20 bases between. The CDR3 spans 15 residues.

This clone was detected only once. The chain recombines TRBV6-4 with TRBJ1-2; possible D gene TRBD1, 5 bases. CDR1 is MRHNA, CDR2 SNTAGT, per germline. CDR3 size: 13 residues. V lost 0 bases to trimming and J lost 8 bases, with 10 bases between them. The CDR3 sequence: CASSDSPGRGYTF. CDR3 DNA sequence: TGTGCCAGCAGTGACTCTCCAGGGCGCGGCTACACCTTC.

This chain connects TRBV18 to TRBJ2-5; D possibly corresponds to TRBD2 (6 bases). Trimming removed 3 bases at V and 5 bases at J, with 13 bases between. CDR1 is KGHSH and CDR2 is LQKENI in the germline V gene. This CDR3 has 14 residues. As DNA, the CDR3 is TGTGCCAGCTCACCGGGCGGGATTGGGGAGACCCAGTACTTC. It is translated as CASSPGGIGETQYF. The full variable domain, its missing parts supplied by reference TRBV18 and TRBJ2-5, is NAGVMQNPRHLVRRRGQEARLRCSPMKGHSHVYWYRQLPEEGLKFMVYLQKENIIDESGMPKERFSAEFPKEGPSILRIQQVVRGDSAAYFCASSPGGIGETQYFGPGTRLLVL.

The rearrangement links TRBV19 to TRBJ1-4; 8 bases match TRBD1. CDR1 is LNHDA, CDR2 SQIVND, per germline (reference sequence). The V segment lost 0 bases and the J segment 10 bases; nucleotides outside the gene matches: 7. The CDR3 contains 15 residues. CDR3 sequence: CASSIDSATGGKLFF. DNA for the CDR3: TGTGCCAGTAGTATAGATAGCGCAACAGGGGGAAAACTGTTTTTT.

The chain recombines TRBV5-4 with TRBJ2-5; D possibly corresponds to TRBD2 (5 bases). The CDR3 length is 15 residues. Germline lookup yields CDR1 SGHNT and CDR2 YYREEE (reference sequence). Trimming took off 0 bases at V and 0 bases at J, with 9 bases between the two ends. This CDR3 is CASSLAGLYQETQYF. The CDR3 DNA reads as TGTGCCAGCAGCTTGGCGGGGTTGTACCAAGAGACCCAGTACTTC.

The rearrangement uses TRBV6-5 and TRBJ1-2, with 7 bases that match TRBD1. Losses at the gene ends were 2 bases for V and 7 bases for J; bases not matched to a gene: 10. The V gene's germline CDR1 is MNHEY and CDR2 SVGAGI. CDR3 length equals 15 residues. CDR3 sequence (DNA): TGTGCCAGCAGTTACACGACAGGGTTTGATGTTGGCTACACCTTC. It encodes CASSYTTGFDVGYTF.

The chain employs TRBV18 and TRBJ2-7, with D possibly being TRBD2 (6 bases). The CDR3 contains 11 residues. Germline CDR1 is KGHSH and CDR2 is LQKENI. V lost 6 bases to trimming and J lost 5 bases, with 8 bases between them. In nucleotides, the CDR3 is TGTGCCAGCTCGGGACTCGACGAGCAGTACTTC. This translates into CASSGLDEQYF.

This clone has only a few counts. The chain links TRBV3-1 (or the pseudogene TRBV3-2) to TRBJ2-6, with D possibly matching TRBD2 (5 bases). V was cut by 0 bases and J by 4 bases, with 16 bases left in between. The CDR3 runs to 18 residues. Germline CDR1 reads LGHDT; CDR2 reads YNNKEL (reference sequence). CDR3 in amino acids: CASSQDLSGWGGANVLTF. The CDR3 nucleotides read TGTGCCAGCAGCCAAGATCTCAGCGGATGGGGAGGGGCCAACGTCCTGACTTTC.

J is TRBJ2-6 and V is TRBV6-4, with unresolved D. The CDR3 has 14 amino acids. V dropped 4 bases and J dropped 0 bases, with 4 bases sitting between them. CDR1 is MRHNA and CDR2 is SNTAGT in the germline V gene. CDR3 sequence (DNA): TGTGCCAGCAGTGTAGTCTCTGGGGCCAACGTCCTGACTTTC. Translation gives CASSVVSGANVLTF.

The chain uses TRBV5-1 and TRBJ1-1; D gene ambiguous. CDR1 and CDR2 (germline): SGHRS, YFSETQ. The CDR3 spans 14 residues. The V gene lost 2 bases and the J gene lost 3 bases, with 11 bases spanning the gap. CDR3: CASSFLTRDTEAFF. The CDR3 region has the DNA TGCGCCAGCAGCTTCTTGACCCGGGACACTGAAGCTTTCTTT.

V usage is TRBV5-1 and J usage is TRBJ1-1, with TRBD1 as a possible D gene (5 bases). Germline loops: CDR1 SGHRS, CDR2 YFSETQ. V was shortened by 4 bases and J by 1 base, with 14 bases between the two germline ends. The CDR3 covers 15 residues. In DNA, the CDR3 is TGCGCCAGCAGCGTACTGACAGTGGGGAACACTGAAGCTTTCTTT. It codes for CASSVLTVGNTEAFF.

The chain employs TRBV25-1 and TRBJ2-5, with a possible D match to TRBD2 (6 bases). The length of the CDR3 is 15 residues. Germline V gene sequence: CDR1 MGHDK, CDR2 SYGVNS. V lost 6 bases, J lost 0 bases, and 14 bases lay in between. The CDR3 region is CASRPALAYQETQYF. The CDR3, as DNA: TGTGCCAGCAGACCGGCGCTAGCGTACCAAGAGACCCAGTACTTC. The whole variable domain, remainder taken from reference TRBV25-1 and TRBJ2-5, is EADIYQTPRYLVIGTGKKITLECSQTMGHDKMYWYQQDPGMELHLIHYSYGVNSTEKGDLSSESTVSRIRTEHFPLTLESARPSHTSQYLCASRPALAYQETQYFGPGTRLLVL.